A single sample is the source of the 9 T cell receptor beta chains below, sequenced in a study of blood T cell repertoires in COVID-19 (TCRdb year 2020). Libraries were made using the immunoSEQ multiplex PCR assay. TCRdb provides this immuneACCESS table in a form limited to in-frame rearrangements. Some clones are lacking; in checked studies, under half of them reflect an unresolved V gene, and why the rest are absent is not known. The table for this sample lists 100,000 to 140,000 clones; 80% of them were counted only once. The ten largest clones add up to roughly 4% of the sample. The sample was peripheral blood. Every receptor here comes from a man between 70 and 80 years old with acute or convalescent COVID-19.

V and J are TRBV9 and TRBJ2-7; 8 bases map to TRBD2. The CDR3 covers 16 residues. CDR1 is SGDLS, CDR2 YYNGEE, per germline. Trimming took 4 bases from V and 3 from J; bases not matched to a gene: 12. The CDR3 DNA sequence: TGTGCCAGCAGCCCACGTGAGGGACTAGACAACTACGAGCAGTACTTC. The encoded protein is CASSPREGLDNYEQYF.

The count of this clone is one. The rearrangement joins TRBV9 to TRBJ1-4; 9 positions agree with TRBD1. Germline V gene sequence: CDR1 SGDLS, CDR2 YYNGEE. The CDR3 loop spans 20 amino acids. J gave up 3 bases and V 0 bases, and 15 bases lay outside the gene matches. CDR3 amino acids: CASSVGPGTGTPRANEKLFF. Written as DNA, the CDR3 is TGTGCCAGCAGCGTAGGCCCCGGGACAGGGACGCCTCGGGCTAATGAAAAACTGTTTTTT. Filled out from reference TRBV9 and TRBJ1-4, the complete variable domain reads DSGVTQTPKHLITATGQRVTLRCSPRSGDLSVYWYQQSLDQGLQFLIQYYNGEERAKGNILERFSAQQFPDLHSELNLSSLELGDSALYFCASSVGPGTGTPRANEKLFFGSGTQLSVL.

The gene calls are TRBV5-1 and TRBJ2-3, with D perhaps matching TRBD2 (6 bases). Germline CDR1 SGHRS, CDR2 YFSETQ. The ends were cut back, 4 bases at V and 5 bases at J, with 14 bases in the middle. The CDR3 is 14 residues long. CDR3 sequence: CASSPMEGGDTQYF. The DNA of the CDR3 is TGCGCCAGCAGCCCCATGGAGGGAGGAGATACGCAGTATTTT.

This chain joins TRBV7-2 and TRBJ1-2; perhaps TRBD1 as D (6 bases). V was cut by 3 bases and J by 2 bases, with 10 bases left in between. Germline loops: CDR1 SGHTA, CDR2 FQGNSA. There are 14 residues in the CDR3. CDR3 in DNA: TGTGCCAGCAGCTTGGGACACTTAAACTATGGCTACACCTTC. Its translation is CASSLGHLNYGYTF. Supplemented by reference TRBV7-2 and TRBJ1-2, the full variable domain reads GAGVSQSPSNKVTEKGKDVELRCDPISGHTALYWYRQSLGQGLEFLIYFQGNSAPDKSGLPSDRFSAERTGGSVSTLTIQRTQQEDSAVYLCASSLGHLNYGYTFGSGTRLTVV.

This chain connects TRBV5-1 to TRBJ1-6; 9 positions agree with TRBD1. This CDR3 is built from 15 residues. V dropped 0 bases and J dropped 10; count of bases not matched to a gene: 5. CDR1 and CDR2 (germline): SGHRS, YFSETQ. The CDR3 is CASSLATGGSSPLHF. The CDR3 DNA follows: TGCGCCAGCAGCTTGGCAACAGGGGGCAGCTCACCCCTCCACTTT.

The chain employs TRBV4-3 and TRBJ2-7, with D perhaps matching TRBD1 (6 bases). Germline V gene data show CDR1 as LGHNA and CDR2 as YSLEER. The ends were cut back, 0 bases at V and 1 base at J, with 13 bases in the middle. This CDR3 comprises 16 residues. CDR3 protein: CASSQDVAGASYEQYF. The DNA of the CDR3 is TGCGCCAGCAGCCAAGATGTGGCAGGGGCTTCCTACGAGCAGTACTTC.

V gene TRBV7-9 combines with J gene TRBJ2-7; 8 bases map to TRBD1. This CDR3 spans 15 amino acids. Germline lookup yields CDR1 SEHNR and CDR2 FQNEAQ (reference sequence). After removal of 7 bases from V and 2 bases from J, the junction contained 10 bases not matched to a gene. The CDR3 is CASTQSGQGTYEQYF. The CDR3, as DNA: TGTGCCAGCACCCAGTCAGGACAGGGCACCTACGAGCAGTACTTC.

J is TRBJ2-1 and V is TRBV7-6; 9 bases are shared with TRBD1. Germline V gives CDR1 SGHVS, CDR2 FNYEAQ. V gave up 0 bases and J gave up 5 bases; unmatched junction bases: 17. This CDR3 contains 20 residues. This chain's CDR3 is CASSLATRDREGVWNNEQFF. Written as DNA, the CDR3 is TGTGCCAGCAGCTTAGCTACACGGGACAGGGAAGGGGTATGGAACAATGAGCAGTTCTTC.

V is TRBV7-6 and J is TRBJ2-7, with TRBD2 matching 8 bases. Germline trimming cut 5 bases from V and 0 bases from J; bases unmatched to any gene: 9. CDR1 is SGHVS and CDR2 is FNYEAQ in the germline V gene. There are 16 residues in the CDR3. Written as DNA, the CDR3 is TGTGCCAGCAGCCTCCGAGCGGGGGAAAGCTCCTACGAGCAGTACTTC. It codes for CASSLRAGESSYEQYF.